Below, 21 T cell receptor beta chains from the same sample are listed, as sequenced in a study of CXCR3-negative and CXCR3-positive naive CD8 T cells. The authors made the TRB cDNA libraries by 5' RACE using UMI labels. TCRdb reprocessed the 5' RACE reads, with one entry per CDR3 protein and no DNA. The listing records roughly 89,000 distinct CDR3 sequences. The material sequenced was naive CXCR3- CD8+ T cells from blood. Specified subset: CD45RO-CCR7+CD27+CD95- naive CD8+ T cells lacking CXCR3 (TNR3-). Every receptor here comes from a human donor in good health. Some clones in this sample may be carry-over from other donors' samples.

The chain uses TRBV28 and TRBJ2-2; the D gene TCRdb calls, TRBD1, cannot be checked with no DNA. The CDR3 has 15 residues. Germline lookup yields CDR1 MDHEN and CDR2 SYDVKM. The CDR3 reads CASSLTPSTGGELFF. Variable domain in full (rest from reference TRBV28 and TRBJ2-2): DVKVTQSSRYLVKRTGEKVFLECVQDMDHENMFWYRQDPGLGLRLIYFSYDVKMKEKGDIPEGYSVSREKKERFSLILESASTNQTSMYLCASSLTPSTGGELFFGEGSRLTVL.

The chain employs TRBV15 and TRBJ2-2; lacking DNA, the TRBD1 call made by TCRdb goes unchecked. CDR1 LNHNV and CDR2 YYDKDF come from the germline V gene (reference sequence). CDR3 length equals 17 residues. CDR3 region: CATSSPDGGTNTGELFF.

The V and J genes are TRBV5-1 and TRBJ2-1; as DNA is missing, the TRBD1 call by TCRdb cannot be tested. The CDR3 spans 15 residues. The germline V gene encodes CDR1 SGHRS and CDR2 YFSETQ. The CDR3 protein is CASSSPGQGYNEQFF.

The V call is TRBV29-1, the J call TRBJ2-3. CDR3 length: 11 amino acids. In germline, CDR1 is SQVTM, CDR2 ANQGSEA. CDR3 protein: CSVDITDTQYF.

Here the CDR3 reads CASSRTGTTEETQYF. The chain employs TRBV5-1 and TRBJ2-5; the TCRdb D gene call, TRBD2, has no DNA to confirm it. This CDR3 spans 15 amino acids. Germline loops: CDR1 SGHRS, CDR2 YFSETQ.

This chain connects TRBV2 to TRBJ1-4. The CDR3 contains 20 residues. Germline assignment: CDR1 SNHLY and CDR2 FYNNEI. CDR3 in amino acids: CASSEWNRGSPAATNEKLFF.

V and J are TRBV6-1 and TRBJ2-2; the D gene TCRdb calls, TRBD2, cannot be checked with no DNA. CDR1 is MNHNS, CDR2 SASEGT, per germline. This CDR3 has 15 residues. This chain's CDR3 is CASIPWEGYTGELFF.

The rearrangement joins TRBV12-3 or TRBV12-4 to TRBJ2-5; TCRdb outputs TRBD1, but without DNA this stays unchecked. The CDR3 consists of 13 residues. CDR3 protein: CASSLGTGAPQYF.

The V call is TRBV6-5, the J call TRBJ1-2. The CDR3 covers 14 residues. CDR1 is MNHEY and CDR2 is SVGAGI in the germline V gene. This CDR3 is CASSSLNFNYGYTF.

V gene TRBV7-3 combines with J gene TRBJ2-3; the D call from TCRdb, TRBD1, cannot be confirmed without DNA. The CDR3 spans 15 residues. Germline V lookup: CDR1 SGHTA, CDR2 FQGTGA. The CDR3 loop is CASSLQGASTDTQYF.

CDR3: CASTIGGEVMTFF. The chain has TRBV5-6 and TRBJ1-1; TCRdb lists TRBD1, though no DNA is available to test this call. The germline CDR1 and CDR2 sequences are SGHDT and YYEEEE. The length of the CDR3 is 13 residues.

V and J are TRBV11-3 and TRBJ2-1; TCRdb indicates TRBD1, and absent DNA this call remains unverified. Germline V gene data show CDR1 as SGHNT and CDR2 as YENEEA. The CDR3 has 18 residues. CDR3 residues: CASSSRIGGDRVWDEQFF.

The chain combines TRBV6-5 with TRBJ2-1; TCRdb's D call of TRBD2 is untestable without DNA. The germline V gene has CDR1 MNHEY and CDR2 SVGAGI. The CDR3 has 16 amino acids. The CDR3 spells CASSSLAGSYYNEQFF.

The chain couples TRBV7-3 to TRBJ2-7; TCRdb gives TRBD2 as the D gene, but with no DNA this cannot be confirmed. The CDR3 spans 16 residues. The germline V gene encodes CDR1 SGHTA and CDR2 FQGTGA. This CDR3 reads CASSLSPLAGTYEQYF.

This chain links TRBV29-1 with TRBJ1-2; TCRdb's assignment of TRBD1 cannot be checked, as there is no DNA. CDR3 size: 14 residues. Germline loops: CDR1 SQVTM, CDR2 ANQGSEA. This CDR3 reads CSVEDPGVGYGYTF.

The chain joins TRBV6-6 to TRBJ2-1; TCRdb's D call of TRBD2 is untestable without DNA. Germline CDR1 MNHNY, CDR2 SVGAGI (reference sequence). The CDR3 is made up of 15 amino acids. CDR3 residues: CASSSSGLSYNEQFF.

This chain joins TRBV19 and TRBJ1-1. The CDR3 length is 16 residues. The germline V gene encodes CDR1 LNHDA and CDR2 SQIVND (reference sequence). CDR3 sequence reads: CASSIVHVRSNTEAFF. The complete variable domain, with remaining parts taken from reference TRBV19 and TRBJ1-1, reads DGGITQSPKYLFRKEGQNVTLSCEQNLNHDAMYWYRQDPGQGLRLIYYSQIVNDFQKGDIAEGYSVSREKKESFPLTVTSAQKNPTAFYLCASSIVHVRSNTEAFFGQGTRLTVV.

The chain joins TRBV28 to TRBJ2-7; lacking DNA, the TRBD1 call made by TCRdb goes unchecked. Per the germline V gene, CDR1 is MDHEN and CDR2 is SYDVKM. CDR3 length: 14 amino acids. Here the CDR3 reads CASSSGTDHYEQYF.

V and J are TRBV4-1 and TRBJ2-1; checking the TCRdb D call of TRBD1 is not possible without DNA. There are 15 residues in the CDR3. CDR1 is MGHRA, CDR2 YSYEKL, per germline. The CDR3: CASSQRTPTYNEQFF.

The chain carries TRBV7-9 and TRBJ2-3; the TCRdb call, TRBD2, lacks DNA for checking. Germline V lookup: CDR1 SEHNR, CDR2 FQNEAQ (reference sequence). CDR3 length: 16 amino acids. The CDR3 is CASSIGLAGVTDTQYF. Drawing the rest from reference TRBV7-9 and TRBJ2-3, the complete variable domain is DTGVSQNPRHKITKRGQNVTFRCDPISEHNRLYWYRQTLGQGPEFLTYFQNEAQLEKSRLLSDRFSAERPKGSFSTLEIQRTEQGDSAMYLCASSIGLAGVTDTQYFGPGTRLTVL.

This sequence joins TRBV11-3 and TRBJ2-3; no DNA is available, so the TRBD1 call from TCRdb remains unchecked. CDR1 is SGHNT and CDR2 is YENEEA in the germline V gene. The CDR3 spans 19 residues. CDR3 sequence: CASSSKRAAETGFPDTQYF.